The next 31 T cell receptor beta chains were all read from a single sample in a study of blood T cell repertoires in COVID-19. TCRdb's table, derived via immunoSEQ multiplex PCR, lists solely in-frame clones and lacks some. The sample consists of roughly 100,000 clones, just over 85% of them appearing once. Specimen: peripheral blood. The receptor source for this set is a human donor in a cohort sampled during active COVID-19.

This clone was found once. The chain recombines TRBV19 with TRBJ1-1, with 10 positions matching TRBD1. This CDR3 has 14 amino acids. Germline CDR1 reads LNHDA; CDR2 reads SQIVND (reference sequence). With V trimmed by 7 bases and J by 4 bases, 6 bases remained unmatched. In DNA form, the CDR3 reads TGTGCCAGTACCCTGACAGGGGGCGGCACTGAAGCTTTCTTT. Encoded protein: CASTLTGGGTEAFF.

This chain connects TRBV13 to TRBJ2-1; 7 bases are shared with TRBD1. The V segment lost 5 bases and the J segment 5 bases; nucleotides outside the gene matches: 6. The length of the CDR3 is 14 residues. Germline V gene data show CDR1 as PRHDT and CDR2 as FYEKMQ (reference sequence). CDR3 sequence reads: CASSLRTGDNEQFF. Written as DNA, the CDR3 is TGTGCCAGCAGCCTGAGGACAGGAGACAATGAGCAGTTCTTC.

V and J are TRBV19 and TRBJ2-7, with TRBD2 matching over 9 bases. CDR3 length: 16 residues. Trimming removed 3 bases from V and 0 bases from J; junction bases left unmatched: 6. The germline gives CDR1 LNHDA, CDR2 SQIVND (reference sequence). CDR3: CASSIGAGGLSYEQYF. Written as DNA, the CDR3 is TGTGCCAGTAGTATTGGAGCGGGGGGCCTCTCCTACGAGCAGTACTTC.

This clone showed up just a few times. The CDR3 sequence is CASTRDIYTIYF. The CDR3 nucleotides read TGTGCCAGCACTAGGGACATATACACCATATATTTT. The chain recombines TRBV28 with TRBJ1-3; maybe TRBD1 (6 bases). Germline V gives CDR1 MDHEN, CDR2 SYDVKM. V lost 7 bases and J 8 bases, leaving 12 bases between the germline ends. The length of the CDR3 is 12 residues.

The chain carries TRBV7-8 and TRBJ2-7; TRBD2 matches at 15 bases. Germline CDR1 SGHVS, CDR2 FQNEAQ. CDR3 size: 16 residues. V lost 5 bases, J lost 4 bases, and 6 bases stayed unmatched. The CDR3 protein is CASSRGLAGGLYEQYF. CDR3 in DNA: TGTGCCAGCAGCCGGGGACTAGCGGGGGGCCTGTACGAGCAGTACTTC.

This clone was seen only a few times. The V call is TRBV6-2 or TRBV6-3, the J call TRBJ1-5; TRBD1 matches at 8 bases. CDR3 length: 16 amino acids. The junction had 7 bases not matched to a gene; V was cut back by 2 bases and J by 4 bases. In germline, CDR1 is MNHEY, CDR2 SVGEGT. The CDR3 region is CASSYGGTGQNQPQHF. The CDR3 DNA sequence: TGTGCCAGCAGTTACGGCGGGACAGGTCAGAATCAGCCCCAGCATTTT.

The chain employs TRBV6-1 and TRBJ2-1; 12 bases agree with TRBD2. V was pared by 2 bases and J by 4 bases, with 12 bases of the junction left unmatched. Per the germline V gene, CDR1 is MNHNS and CDR2 is SASEGT. CDR3 length: 19 residues. CDR3 coding DNA: TGTGCCAGCAGTGAACCCTCTCCGACTAGCGGGGGAGCGTACAATGAGCAGTTCTTC. Translated, it gives CASSEPSPTSGGAYNEQFF.

In this sample, this clone turned up a few times. V is TRBV28 and J is TRBJ2-2; 7 positions match TRBD2. The CDR3 has 14 amino acids. The V and J ends lost 8 bases and 3 bases, in that order; junction bases with no gene match: 6. Germline loops: CDR1 MDHEN, CDR2 SYDVKM. The CDR3 sequence is CASGRRGYTGELFF. CDR3 coding DNA: TGTGCCAGCGGTCGGCGGGGGTACACCGGGGAGCTGTTTTTT.

The rearrangement joins TRBV21-1 to TRBJ2-7; TRBD2, as called in the table, went unchecked against the DNA. TRBV21-1 is noted as a pseudogene. This CDR3 comprises 14 residues. CDR3: CASKGGGSSYEQYF. In DNA form, the CDR3 reads TGTGCCAGCAAGGGCGGCGGGAGCTCCTACGAGCAGTACTTC.

This clone was seen only a few times. The rearrangement joins TRBV4-3 to TRBJ2-1; 7 bases line up with TRBD2. V lost 0 bases to trimming and J lost 6 bases; unmatched junction nucleotides: 11. The CDR3 spans 17 residues. Germline CDR1 and CDR2: LGHNA and YSLEER. CDR3 in DNA: TGCGCCAGCAGCCAAGATCCTATGACGGGGGGATTCAATGAGCAGTTCTTC. Its translation is CASSQDPMTGGFNEQFF.

The chain carries TRBV5-1 and TRBJ1-2, with D perhaps TRBD1 (5 bases). The CDR3 is made up of 15 amino acids. Germline CDR1 reads SGHRS; CDR2 reads YFSETQ. V dropped 4 bases and J dropped 7 bases, with 20 bases sitting between them. CDR3 DNA: TGCGCCAGCAGCCCGCCCCTCGACAGTAGGGGTGGCTACACCTTC. Translation: CASSPPLDSRGGYTF.

CDR3 in DNA: TGTGCCAGTAGTTTCCAAGGGGGTATCTCTGGAAACACCATATATTTT. Translation gives CASSFQGGISGNTIYF. The chain uses TRBV19 and TRBJ1-3; possibly TRBD1 for D (6 bases). The length of the CDR3 is 16 residues. The V end lost 5 bases, the J end lost 0 bases, and 14 bases lay between the germline ends. Germline lookup yields CDR1 LNHDA and CDR2 SQIVND (reference sequence).

The chain couples TRBV27 to TRBJ2-5, with 10 positions matching TRBD1. CDR3 length: 16 residues. Trimming cost V 4 bases and J 5 bases; bases outside gene matches: 10. Per the germline V gene, CDR1 is MNHEY and CDR2 is SMNVEV (reference sequence). CDR3 loop: CASSSRTPGQGETQYF. For the CDR3, the DNA is TGTGCCAGCAGTTCCCGAACGCCGGGACAGGGGGAGACCCAGTACTTC.

J is TRBJ2-7 and V is TRBV18; a weak D match, TRBD1 (6 bases). This CDR3 is built from 15 residues. V was clipped by 1 base and J by 5 bases, with 15 bases between them. The germline gives CDR1 KGHSH, CDR2 LQKENI. As DNA, the CDR3 is TGTGCCAGCTCACCACGGCGCCAGGGGAGCCACGAGCAGTACTTC. Protein product: CASSPRRQGSHEQYF.

The rearrangement joins TRBV7-2 to TRBJ2-5, with 9 bases identical to TRBD2. Trimming at V came to 0 bases and at J to 2 bases, leaving 7 bases not matched to a gene. Per the germline V gene, CDR1 is SGHTA and CDR2 is FQGNSA. CDR3 length: 17 amino acids. The CDR3 is CASSLAFTSGPQETQYF. The CDR3 DNA reads as TGTGCCAGCAGCTTAGCCTTCACTAGCGGGCCGCAAGAGACCCAGTACTTC.

The J gene is TRBJ2-7, the V gene TRBV7-8, with D possibly matching TRBD1 (6 bases). Trimming shortened V by 7 bases and J by 3 bases, and 13 bases separated the two germline ends. The CDR3 spans 13 residues. The V gene's germline CDR1 is SGHVS and CDR2 FQNEAQ. In DNA, the CDR3 is TGTGCCAGCATCCTACAGGGAAGCTACGAGCAGTACTTC. This encodes CASILQGSYEQYF.

This clone was seen a handful of times. The chain carries TRBV2 and TRBJ1-5, with 10 nucleotides matching TRBD1. This CDR3 has 17 residues. Looked up from germline, CDR1 is SNHLY and CDR2 is FYNNEI. J lost 1 base, V lost 4 bases, and 7 bases had no gene match. CDR3: CASSVDRGRRSNQPQHF. CDR3 nucleotides: TGTGCCAGCAGTGTCGACAGGGGGCGCCGGAGCAATCAGCCCCAGCATTTT.

The V and J genes are TRBV5-1 and TRBJ2-3, with D perhaps TRBD2 (5 bases). Trimming shortened V by 6 bases and J by 1 base, and 12 bases separated the two germline ends. The CDR3 is 14 residues long. Germline CDR1 is SGHRS and CDR2 is YFSETQ. CDR3 amino acids: CASTRLGGTDTQYF. CDR3 DNA sequence: TGCGCCAGCACAAGATTGGGAGGCACAGATACGCAGTATTTT.

The rearrangement uses TRBV5-1 and TRBJ2-4; 9 positions agree with TRBD1. Trimming removed 1 base from V and 6 bases from J; junction bases left unmatched: 8. This CDR3 region has 16 residues. Germline-derived CDR1 and CDR2 are SGHRS and YFSETQ. Written as DNA, the CDR3 is TGCGCCAGCAGCTTGACCCCGGGACAGGGCAGAAACATTCAGTACTTC. This sequence encodes CASSLTPGQGRNIQYF.

This clone was seen a handful of times. The chain carries TRBV2 and TRBJ2-5; a weak D match, TRBD2 (6 bases). V was shortened by 2 bases and J by 3 bases, with 16 bases between the two germline ends. There are 16 residues in the CDR3. Looked up from germline, CDR1 is SNHLY and CDR2 is FYNNEI. The CDR3 is CASSEKGRFKEETQYF. The CDR3 bases are TGTGCCAGCAGTGAAAAGGGGAGGTTCAAGGAAGAGACCCAGTACTTC. Together with reference TRBV2 and TRBJ2-5, the CDR3 gives the full variable domain: EPEVTQTPSHQVTQMGQEVILRCVPISNHLYFYWYRQILGQKVEFLVSFYNNEISEKSEIFDDQFSVERPDGSNFTLKIRSTKLEDSAMYFCASSEKGRFKEETQYFGPGTRLLVL.

The chain recombines TRBV28 with TRBJ2-3; D is undetermined. V was cut by 3 bases and J by 0 bases, with 4 bases left in between. CDR3 length: 13 amino acids. From germline, CDR1 is MDHEN and CDR2 SYDVKM. CDR3 loop: CASSFISTDTQYF. The DNA for the CDR3 is TGTGCCAGCAGTTTTATTAGCACAGATACGCAGTATTTT.

The V and J genes are TRBV24-1 and TRBJ1-4; D gene unclear. Germline CDR1 and CDR2: KGHDR and SFDVKD. V lost 7 bases and J 7 bases, leaving 9 bases between the germline ends. CDR3 length: 12 residues. The CDR3 here is CATSEEGEKLFF. In nucleotides, the CDR3 is TGTGCCACCAGCGAAGAGGGTGAAAAACTGTTTTTT.

The chain links TRBV20-1 to TRBJ2-7, with 7 bases aligning to TRBD1. The CDR3 extends over 14 amino acids. The trim removed 3 bases at V and 7 bases at J, leaving 12 bases unmatched. The germline V gene has CDR1 DFQATT and CDR2 SNEGSKA (reference sequence). The CDR3 nucleotides read TGCAGTGCTAGTTACAGGGGCTCGACCCTGGAGCAGTACTTC. Translated, it gives CSASYRGSTLEQYF.

The chain combines TRBV5-1 with TRBJ2-1; 11 nucleotides align to TRBD2. This CDR3 comprises 16 residues. Germline V lookup: CDR1 SGHRS, CDR2 YFSETQ. The ends lost 3 bases at V and 7 bases at J; junction bases unmatched: 9. For the CDR3, the DNA is TGCGCCAGCAGCTCCGTAGCGGGGGGGAAGTTTAATGAGCAGTTCTTC. It is translated as CASSSVAGGKFNEQFF.

This chain uses TRBV29-1 with TRBJ2-1; 10 bases match TRBD2. CDR3 length: 16 amino acids. Germline V gene data show CDR1 as SQVTM and CDR2 as ANQGSEA. After removal of 3 bases from V and 6 bases from J, the junction contained 11 bases not matched to a gene. CDR3 region: CSVEGKSGRAFNEQFF. The CDR3 DNA follows: TGCAGCGTTGAGGGGAAAAGCGGGAGGGCCTTCAATGAGCAGTTCTTC.

This clone has just one count. The V gene is TRBV7-9, the J gene TRBJ2-1; 7 positions agree with TRBD2. This CDR3 spans 15 amino acids. CDR1 and CDR2 from the germline V gene are SEHNR and FQNEAQ (reference sequence). The J segment lost 9 bases and the V segment lost 5 bases, leaving 13 bases of the junction unmatched. The CDR3 here is CASSGRAAWVGEQFF. CDR3 DNA: TGTGCCAGCAGCGGGAGGGCGGCGTGGGTTGGTGAGCAGTTCTTC.

The rearrangement links TRBV4-1 to TRBJ1-5, with 12 positions matching TRBD1. The CDR3 contains 16 residues. Trimming removed 6 bases from V and 6 bases from J; junction bases left unmatched: 9. From germline, CDR1 is MGHRA and CDR2 YSYEKL. The CDR3 DNA sequence: TGCGCCAGCAGTCACAGTAGGGACAGGGGGCGTCAGCCCCAGCATTTT. It is translated as CASSHSRDRGRQPQHF.

This chain connects TRBV21-1 to TRBJ2-4; no check of the table's D call, TRBD2, against the DNA was made. TRBV21-1 is labeled a pseudogene. There are 20 residues in the CDR3. The CDR3 here is CASSTLTSGGPCTAKNIQYF. The CDR3 DNA is TGTGCCAGCAGCACCCTGACTAGCGGGGGGCCATGTACAGCCAAAAACATTCAGTACTTC.

V and J are TRBV7-2 and TRBJ1-1; TRBD1 is a possible D gene (6 bases). The CDR3 is made up of 15 amino acids. Trimming cost V 1 base and J 4 bases, with 13 bases left between them. Germline assignment: CDR1 SGHTA and CDR2 FQGNSA. The CDR3 bases are TGTGCCAGCAGCTTAGAAGGCAGGGGTCGCACTGAAGCTTTCTTT. Protein: CASSLEGRGRTEAFF.

J is TRBJ2-7 and V is TRBV4-3; D is unclear. Between the trimmed V and J ends, which lost 0 bases and 1 base, there was a span of 10 bases. In germline, CDR1 is LGHNA, CDR2 YSLEER. The CDR3 spans 15 residues. DNA of the CDR3: TGCGCCAGCAGCCAAGATACCGGGTTTTCCTACGAGCAGTACTTC. Protein sequence: CASSQDTGFSYEQYF.

V gene TRBV9 combines with J gene TRBJ2-7, with D perhaps TRBD1 (5 bases). Germline lookup yields CDR1 SGDLS and CDR2 YYNGEE. The CDR3 is 16 residues long. Trimming cost V 8 bases and J 6 bases, with 27 bases left between them. The DNA for the CDR3 is TGTGCCAGTTCCAGGACAATGGGGCTGTCTACGGGCGAGCAGTACTTC. Its translation: CASSRTMGLSTGEQYF.